The source of this T cell receptor beta chain is a study of blood T cell repertoires in COVID-19. TCRdb's copy holds only in-frame clones and misses some; the assay was immunoSEQ multiplex PCR. The data hold about 320,000 clones, with approximately 86% observed a single time. This CDR3 has 16 amino acids. Looked up from germline, CDR1 is SGHRS and CDR2 is YFSETQ. Trimming removed 4 bases from V and 0 bases from J; junction bases left unmatched: 9. The clonotype comes from a young woman who had recovered from COVID-19. V usage is TRBV5-1 and J usage is TRBJ2-7; 8 bases align to TRBD1. The source material was PBMCs or T cells enriched from blood (not recorded which). CDR3 nucleotides: TGCGCCAGCAGCGAGAGACAGGGGCCCAGCTCCTACGAGCAGTACTTC. Amino acid sequence: CASSERQGPSSYEQYF.